Described below is a single T cell receptor (beta chain) sequence and its context. The starting material, over 8.5 ml of fresh peripheral blood, provided the PBMCs. Germline V gene sequence: CDR1 MNHNY, CDR2 SVGAGI (reference sequence). The CDR3 totals 16 residues. Trimming stripped 2 bases from V and 4 bases from J, with 18 bases between. Researchers took RNA transcripts and amplified TCR beta CDR3 regions from them. Amplification began with first-round RT-PCR using HTBI primers, then second-round multiplex PCR was performed. One entry per CDR3 protein results from TCRdb running MiXCR on the multiplex PCR reads. This table holds almost 750,000 distinct CDR3 sequences, around 40% found once. This sample stems from a study of Graves' ophthalmopathy and Graves' hyperthyroidism.

This clonotype was sampled from an adult man with Graves' ophthalmopathy. The chain joins TRBV6-6 to TRBJ2-7, with TRBD2 as a possible D gene (5 bases). Sample: peripheral blood. CDR3 protein: CASSYSLPGLIYEQYF. CDR3 coding DNA: TGTGCCAGCAGTTACAGTCTCCCCGGACTGATATACGAGCAGTACTTC.